The 21 T cell receptor beta chains below come from one sample, sequenced in a study of blood T cell repertoires in COVID-19 (TCRdb year 2020). Library preparation was by the immunoSEQ multiplex PCR assay. TCRdb mirrors the immuneACCESS table, restricted to in-frame sequences. Some clones are absent from its copies; in checked studies, under half trace to an unresolved V gene, and the reason for the others is unknown. The sample contains 250,000 to 300,000 clones, about 93% of them found a single time. Jointly, the top ten make up approximately 1.2% of the sample. The source material was PBMCs or T cells enriched from blood (not recorded which). The receptors come from a woman aged 25 to 45 who had recovered from COVID-19.

This sequence joins TRBV2 and TRBJ2-1; 8 positions agree with TRBD2. Germline-derived CDR1 and CDR2 are SNHLY and FYNNEI. Trimming took 4 bases from V and 2 from J; bases not matched to a gene: 13. The CDR3 runs 18 residues. DNA of the CDR3: TGTGCCAGCAGTGGGAGGGCAGCGGGAGAACGAACCTACAATGAGCAGTTCTTC. This codes for CASSGRAAGERTYNEQFF. The full variable domain, rest sourced from reference TRBV2 and TRBJ2-1, is EPEVTQTPSHQVTQMGQEVILRCVPISNHLYFYWYRQILGQKVEFLVSFYNNEISEKSEIFDDQFSVERPDGSNFTLKIRSTKLEDSAMYFCASSGRAAGERTYNEQFFGPGTRLTVL.

J is TRBJ2-7 and V is TRBV28; D gene uncertain. The germline V gene has CDR1 MDHEN and CDR2 SYDVKM. V lost 6 bases and J lost 5, with 14 bases in between. The CDR3 covers 13 residues. The CDR3 is CASSYGSRDEQYF. The CDR3, as DNA: TGTGCCAGCAGCTACGGGTCTCGCGACGAGCAGTACTTC.

This chain uses TRBV19 with TRBJ1-1; 7 bases are a match to TRBD1. V trimming: 7 bases; J trimming: 4 bases; junction bases outside the gene matches: 3. Germline CDR1 LNHDA, CDR2 SQIVND (reference sequence). The CDR3 runs to 12 residues. CDR3 bases: TGTGCCAGTAAAGGGGGCGGCACTGAAGCTTTCTTT. It yields the protein CASKGGGTEAFF. Combining the CDR3 with reference TRBV19 and TRBJ1-1 gives the whole variable domain DGGITQSPKYLFRKEGQNVTLSCEQNLNHDAMYWYRQDPGQGLRLIYYSQIVNDFQKGDIAEGYSVSREKKESFPLTVTSAQKNPTAFYLCASKGGGTEAFFGQGTRLTVV.

The rearrangement links TRBV11-2 to TRBJ2-7; TRBD2 matches at 7 bases. This CDR3 is built from 15 residues. J was trimmed by 2 bases and V by 0 bases; bases with no gene match: 4. CDR1 is SGHAT and CDR2 is FQNNGV in the germline V gene. The chain's CDR3 is CASSLEAGVTYEQYF. Here the CDR3 DNA reads TGTGCCAGCAGCTTAGAGGCGGGAGTTACCTACGAGCAGTACTTC.

The chain carries TRBV3-1 (or the pseudogene TRBV3-2) and TRBJ2-7; maybe TRBD1 (6 bases). Trimming stripped 2 bases from V and 5 bases from J, with 10 bases between. Germline V gene sequence: CDR1 LGHDT, CDR2 YNNKEL (reference sequence). This CDR3 spans 13 amino acids. DNA for the CDR3: TGTGCCAGCAGCCAAACCCAGGGGCACGAGCAGTACTTC. Protein product: CASSQTQGHEQYF.

The chain recombines TRBV29-1 with TRBJ1-1; D gene unclear. CDR1 is SQVTM and CDR2 is ANQGSEA in the germline V gene. This CDR3 contains 12 residues. Between the trimmed V and J ends, which lost 6 bases and 2 bases, there was a span of 10 bases. The CDR3 bases are TGCAGCGTGCCTCCGGGAAACACTGAAGCTTTCTTT. It specifies CSVPPGNTEAFF.

The chain has TRBV4-1 and TRBJ1-4; D uncertain. The germline V gene has CDR1 MGHRA and CDR2 YSYEKL. The V end was cut by 0 bases, the J end by 3 bases, with 8 bases between. The CDR3 consists of 15 residues. This CDR3 reads CASSQDRVANEKLFF. The CDR3 bases are TGCGCCAGCAGCCAAGATCGGGTGGCTAATGAAAAACTGTTTTTT.

This clone was observed a few times. J is TRBJ1-2 and V is TRBV5-1; 10 bases agree with TRBD1. V was clipped by 0 bases and J by 6 bases; unmatched bases: 5. CDR1 SGHRS and CDR2 YFSETQ come from the germline V gene. This CDR3 comprises 15 residues. CDR3 bases: TGCGCCAGCAGCTTGGTGGGGGGACAGGGGCATGGCTACACCTTC. The encoded protein is CASSLVGGQGHGYTF.

This clone has only a few counts. The V and J genes are TRBV27 and TRBJ2-3; 8 bases map to TRBD2. Unmatched junction bases numbered 16, after V lost 8 bases and J lost 0 bases. Germline loops: CDR1 MNHEY, CDR2 SMNVEV (reference sequence). This CDR3 is built from 18 residues. CDR3 loop: CASAFWGASGFSTDTQYF. CDR3 nucleotide sequence: TGTGCCAGCGCCTTTTGGGGGGCTAGCGGGTTTAGCACAGATACGCAGTATTTT.

This chain connects TRBV7-9 to TRBJ2-1; D is possibly TRBD1 (6 bases). This CDR3 is built from 14 residues. CDR1 is SEHNR, CDR2 FQNEAQ, per germline (reference sequence). Between the trimmed V and J ends, which lost 5 bases and 1 base, there was a span of 9 bases. In nucleotides, the CDR3 is TGTGCCAGCAGCCCCAGGGGTTCCTACAATGAGCAGTTCTTC. Protein product: CASSPRGSYNEQFF.

This chain connects TRBV10-3 to TRBJ2-1; tentatively, D is TRBD1 (6 bases). The V end lost 3 bases, the J end lost 5 bases, and 14 bases lay between the germline ends. CDR3 length: 15 residues. Germline assignment: CDR1 ENHRY and CDR2 SYGVKD. In DNA, the CDR3 is TGTGCCATCAGTGACCCGGGACAAATGAACAATGAGCAGTTCTTC. It specifies CAISDPGQMNNEQFF.

The rearrangement uses TRBV19 and TRBJ1-2, with a tentative D call TRBD1 (6 bases). CDR1 and CDR2 from the germline V gene are LNHDA and SQIVND (reference sequence). Trimming shortened V by 4 bases and J by 3 bases, and 6 bases separated the two germline ends. The length of the CDR3 is 12 residues. The CDR3 nucleotides read TGTGCCAGTAGTACAGGGGACTATGGCTACACCTTC. It encodes CASSTGDYGYTF.

The V call is TRBV5-6, the J call TRBJ2-5; D perhaps matches TRBD2 (5 bases). The V gene lost 4 bases and the J gene lost 5 bases, with 15 bases spanning the gap. Looked up from germline, CDR1 is SGHDT and CDR2 is YYEEEE. The CDR3 length is 14 residues. The CDR3 loop is CASSPSPSSETQYF. CDR3 coding DNA: TGTGCCAGCAGCCCTTCGCCTAGCTCGGAGACCCAGTACTTC.

V gene TRBV7-9 combines with J gene TRBJ1-3, with TRBD1 matching 7 bases. This CDR3 has 16 amino acids. The junction had 9 bases not matched to a gene; V was cut back by 2 bases and J by 5 bases. Germline V gene lookup returns CDR1 SEHNR and CDR2 FQNEAQ (reference sequence). CDR3 coding DNA: TGTGCCAGCAGCTTACCCGCCGGGACAGATAGAAACACCATATATTTT. It encodes CASSLPAGTDRNTIYF.

V is TRBV13 and J is TRBJ2-5, with D possibly TRBD2 on 6 matching bases. V lost 4 bases and J 5 bases, leaving 11 bases between the germline ends. The CDR3 is 13 amino acids. The germline V gene encodes CDR1 PRHDT and CDR2 FYEKMQ (reference sequence). The CDR3, as DNA: TGTGCCAGCAGCTCGGGGGAACGGGAGACCCAGTACTTC. It codes for CASSSGERETQYF.

The rearrangement joins TRBV28 to TRBJ1-5; perhaps TRBD1 as D (5 bases). The CDR3 is 16 residues long. Germline assignment: CDR1 MDHEN and CDR2 SYDVKM. Trimming pared 6 bases from V and 4 bases from J, leaving 19 bases between. CDR3 sequence: CASSQAPGGANQPQHF. The CDR3 DNA reads as TGTGCCAGCAGCCAGGCCCCGGGCGGGGCGAATCAGCCCCAGCATTTT.

This chain joins TRBV4-1 and TRBJ2-7; 9 nucleotides agree with TRBD1. The CDR3 has 14 amino acids. Germline CDR1 and CDR2: MGHRA and YSYEKL. The V gene end was trimmed by 1 base and the J gene end by 4 bases; junction bases not matched to a gene: 2. CDR3 DNA sequence: TGCGCCAGCAGCCAAGGAGACAGGGGGTACGAGCAGTACTTC. It yields the protein CASSQGDRGYEQYF.

This clone appeared once. The CDR3 DNA is TGCAGCGCTTCCGAGACAGTCCCTGTCAATGAGCAGTTCTTC. Translating it yields CSASETVPVNEQFF. The chain has TRBV29-1 and TRBJ2-1; TRBD1 is a possible D gene (5 bases). The CDR3 covers 14 residues. V was cut by 7 bases and J by 6 bases, with 19 bases left in between. The germline CDR1 and CDR2 sequences are SQVTM and ANQGSEA.

The V gene is TRBV15, the J gene TRBJ1-5; D is unresolved. The ends were cut back, 4 bases at V and 6 bases at J, with 19 bases in the middle. Germline V gene lookup returns CDR1 LNHNV and CDR2 YYDKDF (reference sequence). The CDR3 runs to 16 residues. CDR3 in amino acids: CATSTLKEGLFQPQHF. In nucleotides, the CDR3 is TGTGCCACCAGCACCTTAAAGGAGGGTTTATTTCAGCCCCAGCATTTT.

The V and J genes are TRBV7-9 and TRBJ2-5; 9 bases align to TRBD2. With 5 bases clipped from V and 5 bases from J, the junction kept 6 bases outside the gene matches. This CDR3 spans 14 amino acids. Germline CDR1 reads SEHNR; CDR2 reads FQNEAQ (reference sequence). The CDR3 nucleotides read TGTGCCAGCAGCCCAATAGCGGGAGAGGAGACCCAGTACTTC. As protein: CASSPIAGEETQYF.

The rearrangement joins TRBV28 to TRBJ1-2, with D possibly being TRBD1 (5 bases). The ends were cut back, 3 bases at V and 8 bases at J, with 13 bases in the middle. CDR1 MDHEN and CDR2 SYDVKM come from the germline V gene. This CDR3 has 13 residues. CDR3 sequence reads: CASSLGRAEGYTF. The CDR3 DNA reads TGTGCCAGCAGTTTGGGCAGGGCCGAAGGCTACACCTTC.